Listed below are T cell receptor beta chains from one sample, sequenced in a study of radiation and T cells in renal cell carcinoma. Clones were read by immunoSEQ multiplex PCR, and TCRdb kept only the in-frame ones, dropping some. The sample holds tens of thousands of clones; less than 85% are singletons and the top ten take about 30%. Sequencing used blood, obtained from a patient whose treatment included radiotherapy and nephrectomy. Receptor source: a woman in her 70s with renal cell carcinoma. Both conserved end residues are part of each CDR3. A D gene is named only where the DNA matches it firmly. The size of a clone is reported for some rows only, either as once, few or many, or as a class for expanded clones.

size	J	D	V	DNA	CDR3
.	TRBJ2-5	.	TRBV7-9	TGTGCCAGCAGCTCCTGGGGCTTGCAAGAGACCCAGTACTTC	CASSSWGLQETQYF
.	TRBJ2-5	TRBD1	TRBV7-2	TGTGCCAGCAGCCAGGGACAGGGGTTAGAGACCCAGTACTTC	CASSQGQGLETQYF
.	TRBJ2-7	TRBD2	TRBV5-6	TGTGCCAGCAGCCCGCGGGGGTCGAAGCAGTACTTC	CASSPRGSKQYF
.	TRBJ2-3	.	TRBV5-1	TGCGCCAGCACCCGACAGGAAGGCACAGATACGCAGTATTTT	CASTRQEGTDTQYF
.	TRBJ1-5	.	TRBV7-8	TGTGCCAGCAGCCCTAATAGGGGGGGCAATCAGCCCCAGCATTTT	CASSPNRGGNQPQHF
.	TRBJ1-1	TRBD1	TRBV27	TGTGCCAGCAGTTCATCCCGGACAGGGGCGAACACTGAAGCTTTCTTT	CASSSSRTGANTEAFF
.	TRBJ1-2	.	TRBV19	TGTGCCAGTAGACGTGGGACGAACTATGGCTACACCTTC	CASRRGTNYGYTF
.	TRBJ1-1	.	TRBV2	TGTGCCAGCAGTGAATTGGGGACGGTGAACACTGAAGCTTTCTTT	CASSELGTVNTEAFF
.	TRBJ2-2	.	TRBV5-4	TGTGCCAGCAGCCCCACGGGGAACACCGGGGAGCTGTTTTTT	CASSPTGNTGELFF
.	TRBJ2-1	TRBD2	TRBV7-9	TGTGCCAGCAGCTTAGGACTAGCTTATGAGCAGTTCTTC	CASSLGLAYEQFF
once	TRBJ1-4	.	TRBV5-1	TGCGCCAGCAGTCCGTCACCAGGGCGGAATAATGAAAAACTGTTTTTT	CASSPSPGRNNEKLFF
once	TRBJ2-7	.	TRBV5-6	TGTGCCAGCAGCTTTTTCGCCCTGGAGGACTACGAGCAGTACTTC	CASSFFALEDYEQYF
.	TRBJ2-7	TRBD1	TRBV30	TGTGCCTGGAGTGTCCGGGGACAGGGGTACGAGCAGTACTTC	CAWSVRGQGYEQYF
.	TRBJ2-1	.	TRBV2	TGTGCCAGCAGTGAAGCTCCGGGCCGAGGCAATGAGCAGTTCTTC	CASSEAPGRGNEQFF
.	TRBJ2-1	TRBD2	TRBV7-9	TGTGCCAGCAGCCCCCCGTTCCGGGAGGGGTCTGAGCAGTTCTTC	CASSPPFREGSEQFF
.	TRBJ2-3	TRBD1	TRBV27	TGTGCCAGCGCCTTGACAGGGGCCACAGATACGCAGTATTTT	CASALTGATDTQYF
once	TRBJ2-4	TRBD1	TRBV7-8	TGTGCCAGCAGCGCCCCGGACAGGGCCCGGGTTTACTTC	CASSAPDRARVYF
.	TRBJ2-5	.	TRBV20-1	TGCAGTGCTGGGAAATTGGAGACCCAGTACTTC	CSAGKLETQYF
.	TRBJ2-5	TRBD2	TRBV18	TGTGCCAGCTCACCGGGACTATTCCAAGAGACCCAGTACTTC	CASSPGLFQETQYF
.	TRBJ1-5	TRBD1	TRBV30	TGTGCCTGGAGTGCAGGGGGGTCTTATAGCAATCAGCCCCAGCATTTT	CAWSAGGSYSNQPQHF